Included here is one TCR beta chain sequence, with context. Its antigen is as yet unknown. This CDR3 contains 14 residues. The germline CDR1 and CDR2 sequences are SEHNR and FQNEAQ (reference sequence). The J segment lost 0 bases and the V segment lost 5 bases, leaving 2 bases of the junction unmatched. The data stem from a study of cytomegalovirus exposure and HLA in healthy donors. In the PCR, 60 Vbeta and 13 Jbeta primers were used. Produced via immunoSEQ multiplex PCR; TCRdb's table is partial and in-frame only. The sample includes 45,000 to 70,000 clones, approximately 82% of them seen just once. Study-level findings and limits: Some highly shared sequence variants likely arose as a pipeline artifact. The sole available immune exposure information was CMV serostatus. Exclusion as indistinguishable affected some V segments, including TRBV6-2 and TRBV6-3.

The chain has TRBV7-9 and TRBJ1-2, with 8 bases fitting TRBD1. This receptor was obtained from a man in his forties or fifties in good health and CMV-seronegative. Sequencing input: PBMCs. The CDR3 loop reads CASSGTGANYGYTF. CDR3 nucleotide sequence: TGTGCCAGCAGCGGGACAGGAGCTAACTATGGCTACACCTTC.